This TCR beta chain was identified in a study of CD8+CD57+ T cells in acquired aplastic anemia. Profiling of TCR beta VDJ combinations and CDR3 sequences used genomic DNA as template. TCRdb used MiXCR to reprocess the reads, holding one entry per CDR3 protein. The sample shows approximately 220,000 distinct CDR3 sequences, roughly 45% of them seen only once. Selection for sequencing was limited to patients who had shown CD8+CD57+ cell expansion by flow cytometry. Every patient was diagnosed with severe acquired aplastic anemia. Between the trimmed V and J ends, which lost 1 base and 4 bases, there was a span of 13 bases. This CDR3 has 16 residues. Per germline, CDR1 MNHNY and CDR2 SVGAGI (reference sequence).

This TCR was sampled from a human donor with aplastic anemia. Sequencing was performed on sorted CD4+, CD8+, or CD8+CD57+ T cells (not recorded which) from PBMCs. The rearrangement joins TRBV6-6 to TRBJ2-2, with D perhaps given as TRBD1 or TRBD2 (5 bases each). The CDR3 sequence: CASSYLQEAGTGELFF. CDR3 nucleotides: TGTGCCAGCAGTTACTTACAGGAGGCAGGCACCGGGGAGCTGTTTTTT.